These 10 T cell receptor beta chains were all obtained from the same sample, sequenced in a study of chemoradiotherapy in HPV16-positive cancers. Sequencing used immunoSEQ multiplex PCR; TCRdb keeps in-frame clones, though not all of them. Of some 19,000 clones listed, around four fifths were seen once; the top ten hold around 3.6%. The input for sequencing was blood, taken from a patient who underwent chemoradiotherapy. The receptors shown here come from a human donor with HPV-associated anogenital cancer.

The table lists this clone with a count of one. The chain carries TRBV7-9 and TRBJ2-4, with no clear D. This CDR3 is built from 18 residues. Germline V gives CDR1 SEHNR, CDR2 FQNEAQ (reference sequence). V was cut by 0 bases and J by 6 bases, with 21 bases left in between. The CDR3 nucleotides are TGTGCCAGCAGCTTAGCGACCCCTCGTACCGTGGCGAGAAACATTCAGTACTTC. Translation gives CASSLATPRTVARNIQYF.

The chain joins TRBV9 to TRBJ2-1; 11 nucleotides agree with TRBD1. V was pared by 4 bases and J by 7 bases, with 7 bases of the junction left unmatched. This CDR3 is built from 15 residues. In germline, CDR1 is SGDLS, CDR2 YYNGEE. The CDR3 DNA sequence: TGTGCCAGCAGCCCGTGGACAGGGGGCGAAAATGAGCAGTTCTTC. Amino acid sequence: CASSPWTGGENEQFF.

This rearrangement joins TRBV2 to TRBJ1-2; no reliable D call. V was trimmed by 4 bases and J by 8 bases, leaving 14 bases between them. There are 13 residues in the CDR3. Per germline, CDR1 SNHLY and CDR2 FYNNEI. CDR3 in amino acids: CASSGTIPGGYTF. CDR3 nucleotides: TGTGCCAGCAGTGGGACCATCCCGGGAGGCTACACCTTC.

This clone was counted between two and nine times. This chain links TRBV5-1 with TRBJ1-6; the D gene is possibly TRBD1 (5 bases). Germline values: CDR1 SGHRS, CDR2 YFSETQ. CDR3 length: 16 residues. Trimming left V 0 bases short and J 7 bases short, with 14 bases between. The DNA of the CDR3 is TGCGCCAGCAGCTTGGCTCTGGGGGTGGAAAATTCACCCCTCCACTTT. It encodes CASSLALGVENSPLHF.

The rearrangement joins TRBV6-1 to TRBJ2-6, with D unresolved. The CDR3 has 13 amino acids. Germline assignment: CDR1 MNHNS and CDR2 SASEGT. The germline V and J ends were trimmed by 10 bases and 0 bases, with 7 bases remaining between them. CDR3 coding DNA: TGTGCCACCGAGTCCTCTGGGGCCAACGTCCTGACTTTC. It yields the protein CATESSGANVLTF.

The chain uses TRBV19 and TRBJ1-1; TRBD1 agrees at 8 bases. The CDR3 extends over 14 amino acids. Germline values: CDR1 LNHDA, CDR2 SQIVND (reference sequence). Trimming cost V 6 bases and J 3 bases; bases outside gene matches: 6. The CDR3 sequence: CASRTDRVYTEAFF. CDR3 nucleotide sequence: TGTGCCAGTAGAACGGACAGGGTGTACACTGAAGCTTTCTTT.

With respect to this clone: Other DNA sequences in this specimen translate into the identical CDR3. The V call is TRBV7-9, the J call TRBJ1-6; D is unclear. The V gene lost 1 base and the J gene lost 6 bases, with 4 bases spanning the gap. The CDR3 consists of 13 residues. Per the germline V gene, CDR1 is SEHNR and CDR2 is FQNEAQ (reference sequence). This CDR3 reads CASSLEGNSPLHF. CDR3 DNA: TGTGCCAGCAGCTTAGAGGGTAATTCACCCCTCCACTTT.

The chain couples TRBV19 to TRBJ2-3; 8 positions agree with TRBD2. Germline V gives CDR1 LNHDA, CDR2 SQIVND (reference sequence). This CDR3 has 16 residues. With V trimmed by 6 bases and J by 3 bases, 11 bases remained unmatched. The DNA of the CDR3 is TGTGCCAGTAGCGGGCCGTCGGGGGGGCCGACAGATACGCAGTATTTT. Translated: CASSGPSGGPTDTQYF.

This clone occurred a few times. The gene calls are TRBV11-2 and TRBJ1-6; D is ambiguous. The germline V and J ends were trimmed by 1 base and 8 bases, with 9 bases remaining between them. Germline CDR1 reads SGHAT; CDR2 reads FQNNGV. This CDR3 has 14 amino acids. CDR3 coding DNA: TGTGCCAGCAGCTTAGGACACGGGGATTCACCCCTCCACTTT. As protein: CASSLGHGDSPLHF.

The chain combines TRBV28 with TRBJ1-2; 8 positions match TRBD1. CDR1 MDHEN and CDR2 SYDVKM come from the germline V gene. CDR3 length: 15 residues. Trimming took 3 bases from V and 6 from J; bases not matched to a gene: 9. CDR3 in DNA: TGTGCCAGCAGTTTGTTACCAGGGGGCGAAAATGGCTACACCTTC. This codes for CASSLLPGGENGYTF.